Presented here are 3 T cell receptor beta chains from one specimen sequenced in a study of regulatory T cells in long-lasting Graves disease. Through Arm-PCR of CDR3 regions and iRepertoire HTBI primers, TCR beta libraries were built. Via MiXCR, TCRdb re-called the multiplex PCR reads, giving one row per CDR3 protein. The sample lists 560,000 or so distinct CDR3 sequences; about 15% were seen once. Time point meaning: newly diagnosed GD, antithyroid drugs for less than 3 months. The TCR library was made from RNA that had been extracted from PBMCs in TRIzol. These data were also filed under a second study, of T cells in Graves' hyperthyroidism and ophthalmopathy.

The material sequenced was peripheral blood mononuclear cells (PBMCs), taken at new diagnosis, from a patient treated with antithyroid drugs. The receptors shown here come from a man younger than 35 with Graves disease.

Concerning this clonotype itself: A read error may explain this, as a much larger clone is one base away. The chain uses TRBV28 and TRBJ2-1, with D maybe TRBD2 (5 bases). The CDR3 runs 12 residues. The germline V gene has CDR1 MDHEN and CDR2 SYDVKM. The CDR3 here is CAGSFIANEQFF. CDR3 bases: TGTGCCGGCAGTTTTATAGCGAATGAGCAGTTCTTC.

The J gene is TRBJ1-2, the V gene TRBV20-1; TRBD1 agrees at 11 bases. Germline V gene sequence: CDR1 DFQATT, CDR2 SNEGSKA (reference sequence). The CDR3 is 16 amino acids. The junction had 10 bases not matched to a gene; V was cut back by 3 bases and J by 4 bases. The CDR3 protein is CSARTGQGASGYGYTF. Written as DNA, the CDR3 is TGCAGTGCTAGGACCGGACAGGGGGCATCGGGCTATGGCTACACCTTC.

This clonotype was seen ten or more times. The rearrangement joins TRBV15 to TRBJ1-1; D is unclear. From germline, CDR1 is LNHNV and CDR2 YYDKDF (reference sequence). Deletions cut 5 bases from V and 6 bases from J, with 22 bases between. The CDR3 is made up of 16 amino acids. In nucleotides, the CDR3 is TGTGCCACCAGCGGAAGCCTGTCGTGGGGTTCCGCTGAAGCTTTCTTT. Encoded protein: CATSGSLSWGSAEAFF.